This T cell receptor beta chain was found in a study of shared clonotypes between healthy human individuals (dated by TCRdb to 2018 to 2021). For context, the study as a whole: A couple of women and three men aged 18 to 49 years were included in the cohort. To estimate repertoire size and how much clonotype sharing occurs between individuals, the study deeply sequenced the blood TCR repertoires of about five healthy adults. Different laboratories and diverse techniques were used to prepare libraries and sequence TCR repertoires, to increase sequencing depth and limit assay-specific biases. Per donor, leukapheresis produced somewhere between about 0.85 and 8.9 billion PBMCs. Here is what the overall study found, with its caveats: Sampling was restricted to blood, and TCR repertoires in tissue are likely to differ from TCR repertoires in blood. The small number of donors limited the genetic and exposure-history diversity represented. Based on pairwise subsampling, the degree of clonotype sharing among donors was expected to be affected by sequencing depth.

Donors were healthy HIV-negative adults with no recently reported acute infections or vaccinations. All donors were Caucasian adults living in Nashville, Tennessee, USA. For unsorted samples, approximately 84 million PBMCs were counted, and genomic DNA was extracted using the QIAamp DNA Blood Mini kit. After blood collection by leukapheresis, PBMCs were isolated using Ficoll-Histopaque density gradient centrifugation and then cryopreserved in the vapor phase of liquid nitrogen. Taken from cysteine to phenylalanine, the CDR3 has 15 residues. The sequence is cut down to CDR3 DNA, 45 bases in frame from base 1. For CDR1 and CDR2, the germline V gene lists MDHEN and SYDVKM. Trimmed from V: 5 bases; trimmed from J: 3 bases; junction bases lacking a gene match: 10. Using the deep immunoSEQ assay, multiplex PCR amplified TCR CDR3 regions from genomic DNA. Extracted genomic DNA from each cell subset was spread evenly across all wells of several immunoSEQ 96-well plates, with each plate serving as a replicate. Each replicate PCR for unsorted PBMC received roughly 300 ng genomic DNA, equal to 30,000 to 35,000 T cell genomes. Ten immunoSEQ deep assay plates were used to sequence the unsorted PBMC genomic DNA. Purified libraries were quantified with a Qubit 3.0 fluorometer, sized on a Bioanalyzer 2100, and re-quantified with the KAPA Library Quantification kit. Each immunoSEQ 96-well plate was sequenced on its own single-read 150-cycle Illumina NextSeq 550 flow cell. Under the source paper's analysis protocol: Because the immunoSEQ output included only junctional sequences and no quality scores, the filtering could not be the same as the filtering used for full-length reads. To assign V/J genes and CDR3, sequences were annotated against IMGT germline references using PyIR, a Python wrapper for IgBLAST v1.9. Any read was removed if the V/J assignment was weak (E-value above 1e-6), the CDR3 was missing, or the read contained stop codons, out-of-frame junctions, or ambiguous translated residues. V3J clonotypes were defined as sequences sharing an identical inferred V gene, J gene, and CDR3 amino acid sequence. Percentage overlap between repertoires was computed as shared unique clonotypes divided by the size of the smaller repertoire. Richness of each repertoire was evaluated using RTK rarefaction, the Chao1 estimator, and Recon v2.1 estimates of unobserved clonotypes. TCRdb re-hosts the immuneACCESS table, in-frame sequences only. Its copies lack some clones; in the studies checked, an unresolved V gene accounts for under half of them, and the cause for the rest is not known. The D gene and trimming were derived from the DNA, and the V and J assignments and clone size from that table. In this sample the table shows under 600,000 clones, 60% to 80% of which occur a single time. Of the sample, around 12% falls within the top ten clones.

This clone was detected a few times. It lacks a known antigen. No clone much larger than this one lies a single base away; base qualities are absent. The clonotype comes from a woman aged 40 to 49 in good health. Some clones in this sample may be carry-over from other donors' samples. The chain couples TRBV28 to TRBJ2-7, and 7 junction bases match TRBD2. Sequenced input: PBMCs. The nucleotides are TGTGCCAGCAGTCCCGGGACTAATCTTCTCTACGAGCAGTACTTC. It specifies CASSPGTNLLYEQYF.